This T cell receptor beta chain was captured in a study of T cell repertoires in cytomegalovirus infection. Study overall: From public TCR beta signatures came an indication of both CMV infection and matching HLA type.

On this clonotype itself: The target antigen is unknown.

TCRdb fed the reads into MiXCR, producing one record per CDR3 protein. This sample has around 710,000 distinct CDR3 sequences, with under 35% found just once. The sequenced sample was cultured CD8+ T cells from PBMCs, obtained from culture after CMV antigen stimulation. The receptor comes from a human donor in good health (CMV status not recorded). Some clones in this sample may be carry-over from other donors' samples.

The CDR3 spells CASSLLWTGNNSPLHF. In DNA form, the CDR3 reads TGTGCCAGCAGTCTCCTTTGGACAGGAAACAATTCACCCCTCCACTTT. The V call is TRBV2, the J call TRBJ1-6, with 7 positions matching TRBD1. CDR1 is SNHLY, CDR2 FYNNEI, per germline. This CDR3 contains 16 residues. The trim removed 5 bases at V and 7 bases at J, leaving 11 bases unmatched.